This TCR beta chain is drawn from a study of human T cells and chemical hapten exposure. In its sample, this clonotype was seen many times. Time point: patch test 1, 2 weeks after DPC sensitization. The treatment was: therapeutic diphenylcyclopropenone sensitization with weekly scalp DPC. Suited to DPC and affected by alopecia, the donors ranged from 18 to 70 years old. TCRdb itself ran the RACE reads through MiXCR, one entry per CDR3 protein. The profile shows 150,000 to 200,000 distinct CDR3 sequences, around 15% of them singletons. The sequence came from a woman aged 30 to 39 with alopecia areata. Some clones in this sample may be carry-over from other donors' samples. Sequenced material: whole blood, taken in connection with sensitization to the hapten diphenylcyclopropenone (DPC).

CDR3 residues: CASTTGRLLAKNIQYF. As DNA, the CDR3 is TGTGCCAGCACAACAGGGAGACTTCTAGCCAAAAACATTCAGTACTTC. This chain links TRBV6-2 or TRBV6-3 with TRBJ2-4; D possibly corresponds to TRBD1 (6 bases). The CDR3 loop spans 16 amino acids. The germline CDR1 and CDR2 sequences are MNHEY and SVGEGT. Trimming shortened V by 7 bases and J by 0 bases, and 16 bases separated the two germline ends.